This TCR beta chain comes out of a study of neurological immune-mediated disorders (dated by TCRdb to about 2019). In terms of the full investigation: Peripheral blood TCR-beta repertoires from patients with HTLV-I-associated myelopathy (HAM/TSP), patients with multiple sclerosis, and healthy controls were compared in the study using UMI-based sequencing. Longitudinal samples, technical triplicates and paired sorted CD4+ and CD8+ T-cell subsets, alongside PBMC samples, were included among the roughly 98 TCR-beta libraries. Of the 60 to 70 subjects in the cohort, some 15 were HAM/TSP patients, about 34 were multiple sclerosis patients, and about 20 were healthy controls.

Overall study outcomes, separate from this receptor: No identical CDR3 amino acid sequences were shared among expanded clones across subjects, suggesting private TCR-beta repertoires in all groups. TCR clonal expansion was highest in HAM/TSP patients and lowest in MS patients, with MS patients falling below even healthy controls.

To synthesize cDNA, template-switch 5'RACE was performed with a primer carrying a 10-nucleotide random unique molecular identifier so that each TCR transcript was tagged. Over 180 million TCR-beta sequences, covering 15-18 subjects, were produced in each sequencing run. The RNeasy kit was used to extract total RNA. Using the KAPA Real-time Library Amplification kit, TCR-beta VDJ regions were amplified with primers for the TCR constant region and the 5'RACE anchor. A first PCR added sample indexes and Illumina adaptors, and a second PCR then raised library yield. The roughly 650 bp TCR product was size-selected on a 2% E-gel SizeSelection system after Ampure bead purification. Before pooling, libraries had their quality checked on a Bioanalyzer, their concentration measured with Qubit, and their quantity determined with the Kapa Library Quantification kit. Paired-end 2 x 150 bp sequencing of the libraries was performed on an Illumina HiSeq 2500. To increase sequence diversity, roughly 24-32% phiX was spiked into each library pool. As for the authors' bioinformatics: The UMI-based MiGEC pipeline processed quality-filtered reads and removed over 90% of raw TCR sequences during error correction. VDJ genes were aligned to IMGT germline references, and clonotypes were defined by unique CDR3 amino acid sequence plus V-J genes. Clonal expansion, Shannon diversity, and CDR3 relatedness (CalcPairwiseDistances, ClusterSamples) were evaluated with VDJtools, and phylogenetic trees were built with CLCbio workbench. Clones with at least 8 unique UMIs were defined as expanded, with this threshold being based on coefficient-of-variation modelling across technical triplicates. TCRdb redid the processing of the public reads, applying fastp at Q25 and MiXCR, and retained in-frame beta chains. All rows with the same CDR3 protein become a single entry with the most common DNA and genes. None of the V and J calls come from the authors' own analysis; TCRdb made them. The sample includes roughly 25,000 distinct CDR3 sequences, with roughly 7% observed a single time. Clones ranked in the top ten supply more than 4.5% of the sample.

Blood bank volunteers in Maryland, USA served as the healthy controls. Libraries from unsorted PBMCs were made from 2 million PBMCs kept in RNAlater at -80 degrees C until RNA extraction. PBMCs were separated from peripheral blood using Ficoll-Hypaque density gradient centrifugation and then cryopreserved in liquid nitrogen. The V end loses 1 base and the J end loses 8 bases, and a stretch of 17 bases separates them. From the cysteine through the phenylalanine, the CDR3 covers 16 amino acids. The sequence is cut down to CDR3 DNA, 48 bases in frame from base 1. This clonotype was detected ten times or more. The antigen this receptor binds is unknown. No base quality values were provided; no much bigger clone lies one nucleotide off.

The chain is made from TRBV12-3 or TRBV12-4 and TRBJ1-4, with a weak D call of TRBD1 (5 bases match). The source of this sequence is a woman aged 40 to 55 in good health. The source material was PBMCs. Here is the DNA: TGTGCCAGCAGTTTAGGGGGTATGCGGGGCGGCGAAAAACTGTTTTTT. Protein translation: CASSLGGMRGGEKLFF.